What follows are 26 T cell receptor beta chains derived from one specimen sequenced in a study of T cell changes during pregnancy in multiple sclerosis. This table comes from immunoSEQ multiplex PCR, and its TCRdb copy is limited to in-frame clones, with some not included. The sample lists approximately 53,000 clones; 85% to 95% were seen once. The specimen comprised CD4+ T cells from peripheral blood mononuclear cells, sampled in the second trimester of pregnancy. The receptors stem from a female donor with multiple sclerosis, enrolled in a pregnancy study.

The CDR3 loop is CASSLELAGGSYEQYF. The DNA for the CDR3 is TGCGCCAGCAGCTTGGAGCTAGCGGGAGGCTCCTACGAGCAGTACTTC. The chain links TRBV5-1 to TRBJ2-7; 11 bases are a match to TRBD2. The CDR3 runs 16 residues. J was trimmed by 0 bases and V by 0 bases; bases with no gene match: 2. CDR1 and CDR2 from the germline V gene are SGHRS and YFSETQ.

The chain combines TRBV5-1 with TRBJ2-2; a weak D match, TRBD2 (6 bases). Per the germline V gene, CDR1 is SGHRS and CDR2 is YFSETQ. This CDR3 has 15 residues. Between the trimmed V and J ends, which lost 0 bases and 6 bases, there was a span of 12 bases. In DNA, the CDR3 is TGCGCCAGCAGCTTGGGGCAGGGACTTCCCGGGGAGCTGTTTTTT. Protein product: CASSLGQGLPGELFF.

V gene TRBV7-3 combines with J gene TRBJ2-7, with D possibly TRBD1 on 6 matching bases. CDR3 length equals 15 residues. Trimming cost V 5 bases and J 5 bases, with 19 bases left between them. Germline-derived CDR1 and CDR2 are SGHTA and FQGTGA. The DNA for the CDR3 is TGTGCCAGCAGCCCGCCCCGGCCTCAGGGGCACGAGCAGTACTTC. This sequence encodes CASSPPRPQGHEQYF.

V usage is TRBV5-1 and J usage is TRBJ1-1; D might be TRBD1 (6 bases). Trimming pared 0 bases from V and 2 bases from J, leaving 8 bases between. The CDR3 extends over 14 amino acids. CDR1 and CDR2 from the germline V gene are SGHRS and YFSETQ. CDR3 sequence (DNA): TGCGCCAGCAGCTTGGATGGGGGCAACACTGAAGCTTTCTTT. As protein: CASSLDGGNTEAFF. The full variable domain, with the rest looked up from reference TRBV5-1 and TRBJ1-1, is KAGVTQTPRYLIKTRGQQVTLSCSPISGHRSVSWYQQTPGQGLQFLFEYFSETQRNKGNFPGRFSGRQFSNSRSEMNVSTLELGDSALYLCASSLDGGNTEAFFGQGTRLTVV.

This chain uses TRBV19 with TRBJ1-1; no firm D call. Germline lookup yields CDR1 LNHDA and CDR2 SQIVND (reference sequence). The CDR3 loop spans 15 amino acids. The V gene lost 3 bases and the J gene lost 4 bases, with 15 bases spanning the gap. CDR3 protein: CASSIPPRRATEAFF. CDR3 nucleotide sequence: TGTGCCAGTAGTATCCCTCCGCGGCGGGCCACTGAAGCTTTCTTT. Filled out from reference TRBV19 and TRBJ1-1, the complete variable domain reads DGGITQSPKYLFRKEGQNVTLSCEQNLNHDAMYWYRQDPGQGLRLIYYSQIVNDFQKGDIAEGYSVSREKKESFPLTVTSAQKNPTAFYLCASSIPPRRATEAFFGQGTRLTVV.

The rearrangement links TRBV10-3 to TRBJ1-3, with D maybe TRBD1 (5 bases). The CDR3 sequence is 17 residues long. The ends were cut back, 1 base at V and 0 bases at J, with 13 bases in the middle. Germline lookup yields CDR1 ENHRY and CDR2 SYGVKD. Here the CDR3 reads CAISELGAGHSGNTIYF. The CDR3 DNA is TGTGCCATCAGTGAGTTAGGGGCAGGCCACTCTGGAAACACCATATATTTT.

In its sample, this clone was seen once. The rearrangement uses TRBV28 and TRBJ1-6; 7 bases line up with TRBD1. Germline-derived CDR1 and CDR2 are MDHEN and SYDVKM. The CDR3 extends over 15 amino acids. The trim removed 4 bases at V and 8 bases at J, leaving 8 bases unmatched. The chain's CDR3 is CASSSDRALDSPLHF. Here the CDR3 DNA reads TGTGCCAGCAGTTCCGACAGGGCATTAGATTCACCCCTCCACTTT. Full variable domain (outside the CDR3, taken from reference TRBV28 and TRBJ1-6): DVKVTQSSRYLVKRTGEKVFLECVQDMDHENMFWYRQDPGLGLRLIYFSYDVKMKEKGDIPEGYSVSREKKERFSLILESASTNQTSMYLCASSSDRALDSPLHFGNGTRLTVT.

This chain connects TRBV6-6 to TRBJ2-5; 7 bases line up with TRBD1. This CDR3 contains 15 residues. Germline trimming cut 6 bases from V and 4 bases from J; bases unmatched to any gene: 11. CDR1 MNHNY and CDR2 SVGAGI come from the germline V gene (reference sequence). The CDR3 DNA reads as TGTGCCAGCAGCCCCCAGGTAGGGGGCGGAGAGACCCAGTACTTC. This encodes CASSPQVGGGETQYF.

The chain uses TRBV20-1 and TRBJ1-2; TRBD1 agrees at 7 bases. Germline V lookup: CDR1 DFQATT, CDR2 SNEGSKA (reference sequence). V shed 6 bases and J 8 bases; nucleotides not matched to a gene: 6. The CDR3 is 11 residues long. DNA for the CDR3: TGCAGTGCAACAGGGGTGGGGGGCTACACCTTC. It codes for CSATGVGGYTF.

The chain carries TRBV5-4 and TRBJ2-1; 7 nucleotides agree with TRBD2. Germline loops: CDR1 SGHNT, CDR2 YYREEE (reference sequence). Losses at the gene ends were 4 bases for V and 2 bases for J; bases not matched to a gene: 9. The CDR3 is 16 residues long. CDR3 DNA: TGTGCCAGCAGCCCGGGACTAAGCGGGGCCTACAATGAGCAGTTCTTC. It specifies CASSPGLSGAYNEQFF.

This clone appeared once. The rearrangement joins TRBV5-1 to TRBJ1-1, with D perhaps matching TRBD1 (6 bases). V was clipped by 2 bases and J by 6 bases, with 17 bases between them. CDR1 and CDR2 (germline): SGHRS, YFSETQ. This CDR3 is built from 15 residues. The CDR3 DNA reads TGCGCCAGCAGCTTAAACACGATGGACAGATCTGAAGCTTTCTTT. Its protein product is CASSLNTMDRSEAFF.

The J gene is TRBJ1-1, the V gene TRBV7-2; D gene unclear. V was shortened by 0 bases and J by 6 bases, with 8 bases between the two germline ends. This CDR3 is built from 13 residues. Germline V lookup: CDR1 SGHTA, CDR2 FQGNSA. The CDR3 DNA reads as TGTGCCAGCAGCTTAGCGAGGGCGGCTGAAGCTTTCTTT. Translated, it gives CASSLARAAEAFF.

This chain uses TRBV6-1 with TRBJ1-4; no reliable D call. The CDR3 covers 15 residues. Germline V gene sequence: CDR1 MNHNS, CDR2 SASEGT. Between the trimmed V and J ends, which lost 7 bases and 0 bases, there was a span of 12 bases. CDR3 bases: TGTGCCAGCACCCCGAGGCCCGCAACTAATGAAAAACTGTTTTTT. Protein sequence: CASTPRPATNEKLFF.

This chain connects TRBV9 to TRBJ2-7, with TRBD2 identical over 8 bases. The CDR3 extends over 14 amino acids. CDR1 SGDLS and CDR2 YYNGEE come from the germline V gene. V lost 4 bases to trimming and J lost 1 base; unmatched junction nucleotides: 4. In DNA form, the CDR3 reads TGTGCCAGCAGCACCGGGACTAGTTCCTACGAGCAGTACTTC. This gives the protein CASSTGTSSYEQYF.

The rearrangement links TRBV18 to TRBJ1-5, with 8 bases aligning to TRBD1. The V gene end was trimmed by 4 bases and the J gene end by 4 bases; junction bases not matched to a gene: 6. Germline CDR1 is KGHSH and CDR2 is LQKENI. The CDR3 spans 15 residues. CDR3 coding DNA: TGTGCCAGCTCACGAACAGGGGGGATTAATCAGCCCCAGCATTTT. Translating it yields CASSRTGGINQPQHF.

The rearrangement links TRBV27 to TRBJ1-5; 7 nucleotides match TRBD1. CDR1 MNHEY and CDR2 SMNVEV come from the germline V gene (reference sequence). This CDR3 spans 14 amino acids. V lost 1 base and J lost 4; bases outside the gene matches: 1. The CDR3 protein is CASSLFRGNQPQHF. Written as DNA, the CDR3 is TGTGCCAGCAGTTTATTCAGGGGGAATCAGCCCCAGCATTTT.

V usage is TRBV15 and J usage is TRBJ1-2; TRBD1 might be the D (5 bases). This CDR3 is 14 amino acids long. Trimming took 5 bases from V and 3 from J, leaving 13 bases between them. CDR1 LNHNV and CDR2 YYDKDF come from the germline V gene (reference sequence). The DNA for the CDR3 is TGTGCCACCAGCTTGGGACTGGACCACTATGGCTACACCTTC. This codes for CATSLGLDHYGYTF.

As regards this clone: A junction end diverges from the germline sequence, so it may reflect a read error. The genes are TRBV19 and TRBJ1-5; 10 bases are a match to TRBD1. This CDR3 contains 14 residues. The germline V gene has CDR1 LNHDA and CDR2 SQIVND (reference sequence). In DNA form, the CDR3 reads TGTGCCAGTACTATAAGGGACAGGGGCCAGCCCCAGCATTTT. This codes for CASTIRDRGQPQHF.

The chain uses TRBV11-2 and TRBJ1-1; maybe TRBD1 (5 bases). Trimming left V 5 bases short and J 2 bases short, with 18 bases between. CDR1 is SGHAT, CDR2 FQNNGV, per germline. This CDR3 region has 16 residues. CDR3 protein: CASSLGRAGLNTEAFF. Written as DNA, the CDR3 is TGTGCCAGCAGCCTGGGGCGAGCCGGGCTCAACACTGAAGCTTTCTTT. Full variable domain (remainder filled in from reference TRBV11-2 and TRBJ1-1): EAGVAQSPRYKIIEKRQSVAFWCNPISGHATLYWYQQILGQGPKLLIQFQNNGVVDDSQLPKDRFSAERLKGVDSTLKIQPAKLEDSAVYLCASSLGRAGLNTEAFFGQGTRLTVV.

The chain has TRBV2 and TRBJ1-1, with a tentative D call TRBD1 (5 bases). V lost 6 bases and J lost 3, with 11 bases in between. The CDR3 is 13 residues long. Germline loops: CDR1 SNHLY, CDR2 FYNNEI. Written as DNA, the CDR3 is TGTGCCAGCAGGGGGGGGAGGGACACTGAAGCTTTCTTT. Its protein product is CASRGGRDTEAFF.

J is TRBJ2-3 and V is TRBV19; no clear D gene. CDR1 and CDR2 from the germline V gene are LNHDA and SQIVND (reference sequence). This CDR3 contains 12 residues. V lost 7 bases, J lost 6 bases, and 11 bases lay in between. The CDR3 nucleotides are TGTGCCAGTAAGGCAGGCCAGGATACGCAGTATTTT. The encoded protein is CASKAGQDTQYF. The complete variable domain, with remaining parts taken from reference TRBV19 and TRBJ2-3, reads DGGITQSPKYLFRKEGQNVTLSCEQNLNHDAMYWYRQDPGQGLRLIYYSQIVNDFQKGDIAEGYSVSREKKESFPLTVTSAQKNPTAFYLCASKAGQDTQYFGPGTRLTVL.

This sequence joins TRBV5-8 and TRBJ1-3; TRBD1 agrees at 10 bases. V shed 1 base and J 5 bases; nucleotides not matched to a gene: 3. The CDR3 is 15 residues long. CDR1 SGHTS and CDR2 YDEGEE come from the germline V gene. The CDR3 reads CASSLRTGGRNTIYF. In nucleotides, the CDR3 is TGTGCCAGCAGCTTGAGGACAGGGGGGAGAAACACCATATATTTT. Full variable domain (missing parts from reference TRBV5-8 and TRBJ1-3): EAGVTQSPTHLIKTRGQQATLRCSPISGHTSVYWYQQALGLGLQFLLWYDEGEERNRGNFPPRFSGRQFPNYSSELNVNALELEDSALYLCASSLRTGGRNTIYFGEGSWLTVV.

The genes are TRBV4-1 and TRBJ1-4; 9 positions agree with TRBD1. The germline CDR1 and CDR2 sequences are MGHRA and YSYEKL. CDR3 length: 16 amino acids. With 4 bases clipped from V and 6 bases from J, the junction kept 9 bases outside the gene matches. CDR3 sequence reads: CASSPPRTGVDEKLFF. The CDR3 bases are TGCGCCAGCAGCCCACCTAGGACAGGGGTAGATGAAAAACTGTTTTTT.

This chain connects TRBV5-1 to TRBJ1-1; 7 bases align to TRBD1. The CDR3 contains 16 residues. Germline V lookup: CDR1 SGHRS, CDR2 YFSETQ. V gave up 0 bases and J gave up 5 bases; unmatched junction bases: 10. CDR3 coding DNA: TGCGCCAGCAGCTTGGATACAACAGGGGTTGGGACTGAAGCTTTCTTT. Amino acid sequence: CASSLDTTGVGTEAFF.

The chain carries TRBV7-8 and TRBJ1-1; unclear D gene. The CDR3 length is 16 residues. Trimming took 2 bases from V and 0 from J, leaving 13 bases between them. Per the germline V gene, CDR1 is SGHVS and CDR2 is FQNEAQ. The CDR3 sequence: CASSLLVSPMNTEAFF. CDR3 sequence (DNA): TGTGCCAGCAGCTTACTCGTGAGCCCAATGAACACTGAAGCTTTCTTT.

The CDR3 reads CASSLEIAGGETQYF. CDR3 in DNA: TGTGCCAGCAGCTTAGAAATAGCGGGGGGAGAGACCCAGTACTTC. The chain joins TRBV7-7 to TRBJ2-5; 10 bases are shared with TRBD2. Germline V CDR1 and CDR2: SSHAT, FNYEAQ (reference sequence). There are 15 residues in the CDR3. V dropped 1 base and J dropped 4; count of bases not matched to a gene: 3.